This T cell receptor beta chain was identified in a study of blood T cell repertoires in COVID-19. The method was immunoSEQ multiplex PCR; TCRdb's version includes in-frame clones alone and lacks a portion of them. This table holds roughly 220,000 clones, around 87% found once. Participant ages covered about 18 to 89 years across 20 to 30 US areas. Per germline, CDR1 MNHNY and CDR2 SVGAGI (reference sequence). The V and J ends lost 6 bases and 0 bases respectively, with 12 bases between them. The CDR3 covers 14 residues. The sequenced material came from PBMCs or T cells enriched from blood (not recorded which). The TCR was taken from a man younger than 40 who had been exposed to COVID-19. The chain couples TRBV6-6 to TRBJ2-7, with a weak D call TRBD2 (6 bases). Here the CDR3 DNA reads TGTGCCAGCAGAATAGCGGAAAGCTCCTACGAGCAGTACTTC. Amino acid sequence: CASRIAESSYEQYF.